This T cell receptor (beta chain) was sequenced during a study of blood T cell repertoires in COVID-19. Whole-study context: The United States, Italy and Spain provided the acute and convalescent COVID-19 samples. PBMCs, B-cell-depleted T cells, or T cells provided the cDNA or gDNA that made up the material.

Some clones are missing from TCRdb's copy, which holds only in-frame ones; the method was immunoSEQ multiplex PCR. This table holds just over 250,000 clones, about 90% found once. What was sequenced was peripheral blood. The receptor comes from a woman in her fifties or sixties with acute or convalescent COVID-19.

The CDR3 DNA is TGTGCCAGCAGCTTAGACCCCGCGGGAGCGGGCAATGAGCAGTTCTTC. This codes for CASSLDPAGAGNEQFF. V is TRBV13 and J is TRBJ2-1; 7 positions agree with TRBD2. V shed 1 base and J 6 bases; nucleotides not matched to a gene: 9. Germline V gives CDR1 PRHDT, CDR2 FYEKMQ (reference sequence). CDR3 length: 16 amino acids.